The rows below give T cell receptor beta chains drawn from one sample of a study of blood T cell repertoires in COVID-19. Some clones are missing from TCRdb's copy, which holds only in-frame ones; the method was immunoSEQ multiplex PCR. The data contain 150,000 to 180,000 clones, around 85% of them singletons. The specimen sequenced was peripheral blood. These receptors all come from a woman aged 55 to 70 with acute or convalescent COVID-19. Both conserved end residues are part of each CDR3. Clone size, where shown, is once, few, many, or a class for clones that have expanded.

J gene: TRBJ1-2
clone size: NA
V gene: TRBV28
CDR3 protein: CASSRRDRISGYTF

J gene: TRBJ1-1
clone size: NA
V gene: TRBV2
CDR3 protein: CASSRQTGGPNTEAFF

J gene: TRBJ1-3
clone size: NA
V gene: TRBV29-1
CDR3 protein: CSVLWRGHGNTIYF

J gene: TRBJ1-2
clone size: NA
V gene: TRBV7-2
CDR3 protein: CASSLWSGGQGYGYTF

J gene: TRBJ1-1
clone size: NA
V gene: TRBV14
CDR3 protein: CASSWGGLNTEAFF

J gene: TRBJ1-5
clone size: NA
V gene: TRBV18
CDR3 protein: CASSPAEGNQPQHF

J gene: TRBJ2-7
clone size: NA
V gene: TRBV6-1
CDR3 protein: CASREPSGTGNSYEQYF

J gene: TRBJ2-3
clone size: medium-sized
V gene: TRBV7-9
CDR3 protein: CASSLAGLQSQDTQYF

J gene: TRBJ1-1
clone size: NA
V gene: TRBV3-1/TRBV3-2
CDR3 protein: CASSRQPTEAFF

J gene: TRBJ2-3
clone size: NA
V gene: TRBV7-3
CDR3 protein: CASSSGGRGATDTQYF

J gene: TRBJ1-1
clone size: NA
V gene: TRBV7-9
CDR3 protein: CASSLRGGGNAEAFF

J gene: TRBJ1-1
clone size: NA
V gene: TRBV5-4
CDR3 protein: CASSAGQIMNTEAFF

J gene: TRBJ2-3
clone size: NA
V gene: TRBV5-1
CDR3 protein: CASSLGSGTSTDTQYF

J gene: TRBJ1-1
clone size: once
V gene: TRBV6-6
CDR3 protein: CASSLPGGNTEAFF

J gene: TRBJ1-5
clone size: few
V gene: TRBV5-5
CDR3 protein: CASSLELREGQPQHF

J gene: TRBJ2-2
clone size: NA
V gene: TRBV30
CDR3 protein: CAWQQGMAGELFF

J gene: TRBJ1-5
clone size: NA
V gene: TRBV6-5
CDR3 protein: CASSRTGGNNQPQHF

J gene: TRBJ1-1
clone size: once
V gene: TRBV18
CDR3 protein: CASSPEGTEAFF

J gene: TRBJ2-6
clone size: NA
V gene: TRBV7-3
CDR3 protein: CASSFPGQGTTGANVLTF

J gene: TRBJ1-1
clone size: NA
V gene: TRBV6-5
CDR3 protein: CASSQTGTGHSEAFF

J gene: TRBJ2-2
clone size: NA
V gene: TRBV24-1
CDR3 protein: CATSDSRTGGRELFF

J gene: TRBJ1-6
clone size: NA
V gene: TRBV19
CDR3 protein: CASSNRVNSPLHF